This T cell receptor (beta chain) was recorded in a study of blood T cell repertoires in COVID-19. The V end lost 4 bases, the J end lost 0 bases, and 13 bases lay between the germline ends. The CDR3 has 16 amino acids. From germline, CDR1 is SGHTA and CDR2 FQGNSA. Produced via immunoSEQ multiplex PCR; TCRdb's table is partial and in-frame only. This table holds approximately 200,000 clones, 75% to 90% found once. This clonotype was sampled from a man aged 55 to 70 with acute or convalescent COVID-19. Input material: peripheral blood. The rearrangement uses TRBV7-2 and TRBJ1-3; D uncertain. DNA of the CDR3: TGTGCCAGCAGCTCAGGCCAGGCTGGCTCTGGAAACACCATATATTTT. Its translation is CASSSGQAGSGNTIYF.